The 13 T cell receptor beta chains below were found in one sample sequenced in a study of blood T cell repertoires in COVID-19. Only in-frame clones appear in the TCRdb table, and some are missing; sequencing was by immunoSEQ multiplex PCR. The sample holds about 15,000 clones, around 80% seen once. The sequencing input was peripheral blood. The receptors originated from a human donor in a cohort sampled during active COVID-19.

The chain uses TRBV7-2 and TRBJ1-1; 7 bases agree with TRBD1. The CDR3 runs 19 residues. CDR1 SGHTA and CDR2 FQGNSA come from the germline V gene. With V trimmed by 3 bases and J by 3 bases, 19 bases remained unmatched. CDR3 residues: CASSFPPFHRQGGHTEAFF. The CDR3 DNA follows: TGTGCCAGCAGCTTTCCCCCCTTCCATCGACAGGGCGGGCACACTGAAGCTTTCTTT. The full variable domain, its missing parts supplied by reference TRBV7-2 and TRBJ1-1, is GAGVSQSPSNKVTEKGKDVELRCDPISGHTALYWYRQSLGQGLEFLIYFQGNSAPDKSGLPSDRFSAERTGGSVSTLTIQRTQQEDSAVYLCASSFPPFHRQGGHTEAFFGQGTRLTVV.

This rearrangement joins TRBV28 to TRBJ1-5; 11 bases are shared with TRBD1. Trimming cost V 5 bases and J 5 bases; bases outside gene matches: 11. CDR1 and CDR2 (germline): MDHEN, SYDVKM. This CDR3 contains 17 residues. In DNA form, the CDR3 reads TGTGCCAGCAGTCCCGATCGGACAGGGGGCCTGTATCAGCCCCAGCATTTT. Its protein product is CASSPDRTGGLYQPQHF.

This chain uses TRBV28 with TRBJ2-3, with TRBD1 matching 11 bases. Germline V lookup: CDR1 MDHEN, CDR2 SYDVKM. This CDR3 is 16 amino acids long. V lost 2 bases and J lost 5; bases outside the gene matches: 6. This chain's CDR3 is CASSLRGTGGRDTQYF. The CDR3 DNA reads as TGTGCCAGCAGTTTACGCGGGACAGGGGGAAGAGATACGCAGTATTTT.

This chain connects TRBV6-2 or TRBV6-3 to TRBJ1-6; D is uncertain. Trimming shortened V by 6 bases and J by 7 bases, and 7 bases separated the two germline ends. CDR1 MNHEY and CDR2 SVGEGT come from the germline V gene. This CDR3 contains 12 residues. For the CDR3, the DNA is TGTGCCAGCAGCTTGACAAATTCACCCCTCCACTTT. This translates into CASSLTNSPLHF.

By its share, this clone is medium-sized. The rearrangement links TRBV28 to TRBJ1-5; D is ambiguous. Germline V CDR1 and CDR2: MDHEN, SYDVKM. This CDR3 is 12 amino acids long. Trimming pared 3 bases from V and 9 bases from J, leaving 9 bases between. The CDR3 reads CASSFNRGPQHF. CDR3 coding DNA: TGTGCCAGCAGTTTCAACCGGGGGCCCCAGCATTTT.

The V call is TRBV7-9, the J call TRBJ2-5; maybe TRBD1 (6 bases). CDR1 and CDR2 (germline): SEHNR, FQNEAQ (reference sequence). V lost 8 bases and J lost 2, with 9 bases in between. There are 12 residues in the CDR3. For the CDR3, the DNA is TGTGCCAGCCAGGGGTGGCAAGAGACCCAGTACTTC. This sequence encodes CASQGWQETQYF.

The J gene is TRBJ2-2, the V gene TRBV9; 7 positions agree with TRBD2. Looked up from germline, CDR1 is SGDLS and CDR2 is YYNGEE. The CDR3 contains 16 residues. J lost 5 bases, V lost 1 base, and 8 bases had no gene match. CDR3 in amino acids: CASSVMAGVETGELFF. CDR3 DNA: TGTGCCAGCAGCGTAATGGCGGGGGTTGAAACCGGGGAGCTGTTTTTT.

The CDR3 bases are TGCGCCAGCAGCCAAGATGCGGGATTCACAGATACGCAGTATTTT. Amino acids: CASSQDAGFTDTQYF. The chain recombines TRBV4-3 with TRBJ2-3, with a possible D match to TRBD2 (6 bases). Trimming pared 0 bases from V and 2 bases from J, leaving 9 bases between. The CDR3 loop spans 15 amino acids. CDR1 LGHNA and CDR2 YSLEER come from the germline V gene.

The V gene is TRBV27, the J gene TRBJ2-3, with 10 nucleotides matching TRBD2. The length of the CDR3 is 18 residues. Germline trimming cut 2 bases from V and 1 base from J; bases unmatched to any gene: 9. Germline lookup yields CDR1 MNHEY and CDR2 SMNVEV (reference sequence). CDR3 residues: CASSLRSGGLTRTDTQYF. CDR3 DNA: TGTGCCAGCAGTTTACGTAGCGGGGGGCTGACTCGCACAGATACGCAGTATTTT.

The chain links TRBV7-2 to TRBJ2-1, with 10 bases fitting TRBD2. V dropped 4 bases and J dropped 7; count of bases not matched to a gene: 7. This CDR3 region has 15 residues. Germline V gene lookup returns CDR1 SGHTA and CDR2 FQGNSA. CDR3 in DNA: TGTGCCAGCAGCTATCTAGCGGGAGTTGCGAATGAGCAGTTCTTC. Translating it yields CASSYLAGVANEQFF.

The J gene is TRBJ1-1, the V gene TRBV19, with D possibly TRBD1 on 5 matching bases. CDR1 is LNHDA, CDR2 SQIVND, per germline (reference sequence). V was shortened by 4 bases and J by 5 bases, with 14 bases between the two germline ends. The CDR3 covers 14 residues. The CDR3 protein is CASSTRQGGTEAFF. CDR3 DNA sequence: TGTGCCAGTAGTACCCGTCAGGGTGGGACTGAAGCTTTCTTT.

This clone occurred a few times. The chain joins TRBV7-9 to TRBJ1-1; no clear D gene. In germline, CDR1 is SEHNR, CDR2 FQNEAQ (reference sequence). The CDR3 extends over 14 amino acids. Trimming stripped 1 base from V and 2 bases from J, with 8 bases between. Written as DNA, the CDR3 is TGTGCCAGCAGCTTAGGGCAGATTAACACTGAAGCTTTCTTT. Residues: CASSLGQINTEAFF.

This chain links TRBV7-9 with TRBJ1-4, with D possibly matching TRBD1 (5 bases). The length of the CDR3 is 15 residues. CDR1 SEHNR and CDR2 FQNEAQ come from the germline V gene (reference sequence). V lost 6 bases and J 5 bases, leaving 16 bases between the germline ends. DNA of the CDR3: TGTGCCAGCAGTTCGGCGGGGGGAGGAAATGAAAAACTGTTTTTT. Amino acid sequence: CASSSAGGGNEKLFF.